One and the same sample provided the 2 T cell receptor beta chains below, sequenced in a study of T cell responses to AZD1222 COVID-19 vaccine. Libraries were prepared by immunoSEQ multiplex PCR; TCRdb keeps only in-frame clonotypes and omits some of them. The data show approximately 110,000 clones, approximately 90% seen once. The specimen comprised peripheral blood, sampled on day 0 of AZD1222 vaccination. The origin of the receptors is an adult in good health.

The gene calls are TRBV6-5 and TRBJ2-3; D call uncertain. The CDR3 length is 13 residues. CDR1 MNHEY and CDR2 SVGAGI come from the germline V gene. Trimming removed 10 bases at V and 0 bases at J, with 11 bases between. The CDR3 sequence: CATTESSTDTQYF. CDR3 in DNA: TGTGCCACCACGGAGTCCAGCACAGATACGCAGTATTTT.

The chain joins TRBV3-1 (or the pseudogene TRBV3-2) to TRBJ1-6; no definite D call. Germline V gives CDR1 LGHDT, CDR2 YNNKEL (reference sequence). Deletions cut 0 bases from V and 8 bases from J, with 11 bases between. The CDR3 has 15 residues. The CDR3: CASSQDAVRDSPLHF. CDR3 DNA: TGTGCCAGCAGCCAAGATGCAGTGAGGGATTCACCCCTCCACTTT.